The source of this T cell receptor beta chain is a study of blood T cell repertoires in COVID-19. This clone is a singleton in its sample. Living in about two dozen US areas, the participants were between roughly 18 and 89 years of age. Cohort placement rested on clinical history that participants reported themselves. Authors' analysis steps: Estimation of nucleated cell counts was performed using reference gene primer amplification. The protocol was immunoSEQ multiplex PCR, while the TCRdb copy is restricted to in-frame clones and leaves out a portion. V and J calls and clone size are as listed in that table; D and trimming were resolved from the DNA. The sample holds some 170,000 clones; approximately 89% are singletons and the top ten take about 6.3%. The clonotype originates from a man aged 35 to 55 who had recovered from COVID-19. The sequenced sample was PBMCs or T cells enriched from blood (not recorded which).

As DNA, the CDR3 is TGTGCCAGCCGGGTCGCAGAAGAATCACCCCTCCACTTT. It is translated as CASRVAEESPLHF. The chain couples TRBV28 to TRBJ1-6; D is unclear. The CDR3 length is 13 residues. Germline V lookup: CDR1 MDHEN, CDR2 SYDVKM. With 8 bases removed from V and 10 bases from J, the gap between germline ends came to 15 bases.